The sequence of this TCR beta chain was determined in a study of beta chain features in type 1 diabetes. General study findings and limits: Type 1 diabetes patients had TCRB CDR3s that were shorter (moderately but significantly so) in all four CD4+ subsets.

This clone was counted only a few times. Its matching antigen is unknown. Germline lookup yields CDR1 SGHRS and CDR2 YFSETQ. The CDR3 is made up of 15 amino acids. The V gene lost 0 bases and the J gene lost 8 bases, with 15 bases spanning the gap. The isolated RNA, all of it, was reverse transcribed, so expressed TCRB transcripts were what got sequenced. Here immunoSEQ multiplex PCR was the method, and the copy in TCRdb shows in-frame clones only, minus some. Among a few hundred thousand clones listed, over 11% were seen once. Material: naive CD4+ T cells from blood. The sequence was obtained from a man aged 25 to 40 with type 1 diabetes. The chain carries TRBV5-1 and TRBJ2-1, with D possibly matching TRBD1 (6 bases). CDR3 amino acids: CASSLADSSVDEQFF. CDR3 DNA: TGCGCCAGCAGCTTGGCGGACAGCTCGGTTGATGAGCAGTTCTTC.